Listed here are 24 T cell receptor beta chains from one sample, sequenced in a study of OX40 agonist ivuxolimab in advanced cancers. The repertoire was sequenced with immunoSEQ multiplex PCR; TCRdb's copy has only in-frame clones and lacks some. The sample shows tens of thousands of clones, 92% of them seen only once. Sequences were derived from CD4+ or CD8+ T cells sorted from blood, sampled in a trial of the OX40 agonist ivuxolimab. The receptors stem from an adult with an advanced solid tumor such as melanoma, head and neck, liver or kidney cancer.

The genes are TRBV7-9 and TRBJ2-7; 9 bases map to TRBD1. With V trimmed by 5 bases and J by 5 bases, 7 bases remained unmatched. This CDR3 is built from 14 residues. Germline V gives CDR1 SEHNR, CDR2 FQNEAQ (reference sequence). The DNA of the CDR3 is TGTGCCAGCAGCCAAAACAGGGGGCTCGACGAGCAGTACTTC. Translated: CASSQNRGLDEQYF.

The CDR3 spells CASSYGTARLDEQYF. The CDR3 coding sequence is TGTGCCAGCAGTTACGGGACAGCGCGGCTCGACGAGCAGTACTTC. V and J are TRBV27 and TRBJ2-7; 7 bases align to TRBD1. The CDR3 length is 15 residues. Germline V lookup: CDR1 MNHEY, CDR2 SMNVEV (reference sequence). Germline trimming cut 4 bases from V and 5 bases from J; bases unmatched to any gene: 11.

In DNA, the CDR3 is TGTGCCAGCACGAGGGGCGGGGGGGAACCCTACGAGCAGTACTTC. Encoded protein: CASTRGGGEPYEQYF. The chain employs TRBV27 and TRBJ2-7, with 9 bases that match TRBD2. V lost 7 bases to trimming and J lost 2 bases; unmatched junction nucleotides: 9. CDR1 is MNHEY and CDR2 is SMNVEV in the germline V gene (reference sequence). The CDR3 sequence is 15 residues long.

The chain carries TRBV25-1 and TRBJ1-4; D gene unclear. Germline loops: CDR1 MGHDK, CDR2 SYGVNS. The length of the CDR3 is 14 residues. V lost 6 bases, J lost 4 bases, and 12 bases lay in between. CDR3 loop: CASRAAGNNEKLFF. In DNA, the CDR3 is TGTGCCAGCAGGGCGGCGGGGAATAATGAAAAACTGTTTTTT.

The V call is TRBV25-1, the J call TRBJ1-1; 10 bases are a match to TRBD1. Germline values: CDR1 MGHDK, CDR2 SYGVNS. Trimming took 2 bases from V and 4 from J; bases not matched to a gene: 10. The CDR3 is made up of 17 amino acids. The CDR3: CASSEIGGTGEVTEAFF. For the CDR3, the DNA is TGTGCCAGCAGTGAAATCGGGGGGACAGGGGAGGTCACTGAAGCTTTCTTT.

The chain employs TRBV25-1 and TRBJ1-3, with 8 nucleotides matching TRBD1. CDR3 length equals 16 residues. V lost 4 bases to trimming and J lost 0 bases; unmatched junction nucleotides: 5. CDR1 is MGHDK and CDR2 is SYGVNS in the germline V gene. The CDR3: CASSAGTGSSGNTIYF. The CDR3 DNA is TGTGCCAGCAGTGCCGGGACAGGTAGCTCTGGAAACACCATATATTTT.

The chain joins TRBV9 to TRBJ1-6; D is undetermined. Germline assignment: CDR1 SGDLS and CDR2 YYNGEE. V was clipped by 0 bases and J by 5 bases, with 9 bases between them. The CDR3 has 15 amino acids. CDR3 coding DNA: TGTGCCAGCAGCGTAGCGGAGTTCGATAATTCACCCCTCCACTTT. Protein product: CASSVAEFDNSPLHF.

This clone is medium-sized. This sample also contains other DNA sequences that code for the same CDR3. The rearrangement uses TRBV7-9 and TRBJ2-7; D gene unclear. From germline, CDR1 is SEHNR and CDR2 FQNEAQ (reference sequence). Trimming pared 2 bases from V and 1 base from J, leaving 6 bases between. The CDR3 spans 13 residues. This chain's CDR3 is CASSLPGSYEQYF. The CDR3 coding sequence is TGTGCCAGCAGCTTACCGGGTTCCTACGAGCAGTACTTC.

The chain employs TRBV14 and TRBJ2-3; 9 bases line up with TRBD1. The CDR3 is 17 residues long. Germline CDR1 and CDR2: SGHDN and FVKESK. The V segment lost 5 bases and the J segment 5 bases; nucleotides outside the gene matches: 14. The CDR3 DNA reads as TGTGCCAGCAGCTTAAGGACAGGGGTGAATCGGGAAGATACGCAGTATTTT. Protein sequence: CASSLRTGVNREDTQYF.

The chain has TRBV13 and TRBJ2-7; the match to TRBD2 covers 9 bases. Germline CDR1 is PRHDT and CDR2 is FYEKMQ (reference sequence). The CDR3 contains 15 residues. Unmatched junction bases numbered 10, after V lost 5 bases and J lost 5 bases. The CDR3 protein is CASSPPGSGGHEQYF. The DNA of the CDR3 is TGTGCCAGCAGCCCTCCCGGTAGCGGGGGCCACGAGCAGTACTTC.

The gene calls are TRBV11-2 and TRBJ2-3; 7 bases map to TRBD1. CDR1 and CDR2 (germline): SGHAT, FQNNGV. This CDR3 is built from 15 residues. V dropped 3 bases and J dropped 1; count of bases not matched to a gene: 4. CDR3 sequence reads: CASSFSTGGTDTQYF. CDR3 nucleotides: TGTGCCAGCAGCTTTTCAACAGGGGGCACAGATACGCAGTATTTT.

This chain uses TRBV12-5 with TRBJ2-7; TRBD1 agrees at 9 bases. Germline V gene sequence: CDR1 LGHNT, CDR2 FRNRAP. This CDR3 has 15 residues. The ends lost 6 bases at V and 3 bases at J; junction bases unmatched: 9. This chain's CDR3 is CASGPPGGQGYEQYF. DNA for the CDR3: TGTGCTAGTGGCCCACCCGGGGGACAGGGCTACGAGCAGTACTTC.

The chain employs TRBV1 and TRBJ2-2. TRBV1 is a pseudogene. The length of the CDR3 is 12 residues. The chain's CDR3 is CTSPRNTGELFF. DNA for the CDR3: TGCACCAGCCCACGGAACACCGGGGAGCTGTTTTTT.

This clone was seen more than once but under ten times. The chain uses TRBV6-4 and TRBJ2-2, with TRBD2 matching over 9 bases. This CDR3 is built from 15 residues. V lost 0 bases and J lost 6; bases outside the gene matches: 2. Germline V gene sequence: CDR1 MRHNA, CDR2 SNTAGT. The CDR3 is CASSDSAGGPGELFF. CDR3 nucleotides: TGTGCCAGCAGTGACTCCGCGGGGGGGCCCGGGGAGCTGTTTTTT.

The chain couples TRBV6-5 to TRBJ2-5, with 10 nucleotides matching TRBD2. The J call is doubtful: the DNA matches TRBJ2-7 better. Germline V CDR1 and CDR2: MNHEY, SVGAGI. CDR3 length: 14 residues. The CDR3 DNA reads TGTGCCAGCACCTTGACTAGCGGGCCCTACGAGCAGTACTTC. Amino acids: CASTLTSGPYEQYF.

The chain couples TRBV9 to TRBJ2-7; D not certain. Per germline, CDR1 SGDLS and CDR2 YYNGEE. The ends were cut back, 0 bases at V and 6 bases at J, with 10 bases in the middle. The CDR3 contains 13 residues. The CDR3 reads CASSVALIGEQYF. The CDR3 DNA reads TGTGCCAGCAGCGTAGCCCTGATAGGCGAGCAGTACTTC. Using reference TRBV9 and TRBJ2-7 for the parts outside the CDR3, the full variable domain is DSGVTQTPKHLITATGQRVTLRCSPRSGDLSVYWYQQSLDQGLQFLIQYYNGEERAKGNILERFSAQQFPDLHSELNLSSLELGDSALYFCASSVALIGEQYFGPGTRLTVT.

This sequence joins TRBV27 and TRBJ2-5; D is possibly TRBD1 (5 bases). V was clipped by 4 bases and J by 1 base, with 10 bases between them. CDR1 is MNHEY, CDR2 SMNVEV, per germline (reference sequence). This CDR3 comprises 14 residues. The CDR3 here is CASSSKQGQETQYF. For the CDR3, the DNA is TGTGCCAGCAGTTCTAAGCAGGGCCAAGAGACCCAGTACTTC.

The chain has TRBV10-2 and TRBJ2-7; D gene unclear. Trimming took 7 bases from V and 1 from J, leaving 14 bases between them. The germline gives CDR1 WSHSY, CDR2 SAAADI. The CDR3 sequence is 14 residues long. This CDR3 is CASNLAFGSYEQYF. For the CDR3, the DNA is TGCGCCAGCAACCTCGCCTTTGGGTCCTACGAGCAGTACTTC.

V and J are TRBV5-5 and TRBJ1-2, with D uncertain. In germline, CDR1 is SGHKS, CDR2 YYEKEE (reference sequence). Trimming left V 4 bases short and J 0 bases short, with 10 bases between. The CDR3 has 14 amino acids. CDR3 residues: CASSEYKANYGYTF. CDR3 nucleotides: TGTGCCAGCAGCGAGTACAAAGCTAACTATGGCTACACCTTC.

The chain couples TRBV7-9 to TRBJ2-2; possibly TRBD1 for D (5 bases). The CDR3 contains 15 residues. With 4 bases removed from V and 4 bases from J, the gap between germline ends came to 13 bases. Germline CDR1 reads SEHNR; CDR2 reads FQNEAQ (reference sequence). The CDR3 sequence: CASSSPTATTGELFF. The CDR3 DNA sequence: TGTGCCAGCAGCTCCCCGACAGCCACCACCGGGGAGCTGTTTTTT. The variable domain in full, completed from reference TRBV7-9 and TRBJ2-2, reads DTGVSQNPRHKITKRGQNVTFRCDPISEHNRLYWYRQTLGQGPEFLTYFQNEAQLEKSRLLSDRFSAERPKGSFSTLEIQRTEQGDSAMYLCASSSPTATTGELFFGEGSRLTVL.

The genes are TRBV6-4 and TRBJ2-5; 15 bases are a match to TRBD2. The CDR3 sequence is 16 residues long. V lost 8 bases to trimming and J lost 1 base; unmatched junction nucleotides: 5. Germline loops: CDR1 MRHNA, CDR2 SNTAGT. The CDR3 sequence: CASSRTSGGGQETQYF. The DNA of the CDR3 is TGTGCCAGCTCCCGGACTAGCGGGGGGGGCCAAGAGACCCAGTACTTC.

This clone was seen a few times. This sequence joins TRBV13 and TRBJ2-2; 7 bases fit TRBD1. Per germline, CDR1 PRHDT and CDR2 FYEKMQ (reference sequence). J was trimmed by 1 base and V by 5 bases; bases with no gene match: 4. The CDR3 runs to 15 residues. CDR3 in DNA: TGTGCCAGCAGCCCGGACAGGCTGAACACCGGGGAGCTGTTTTTT. As protein: CASSPDRLNTGELFF.

V is TRBV11-1 and J is TRBJ2-7; D perhaps matches TRBD2 (7 bases). V lost 0 bases, J lost 5 bases, and 11 bases lay in between. The germline V gene has CDR1 SGHAT and CDR2 FQDESV (reference sequence). The CDR3 sequence is 14 residues long. CDR3 sequence reads: CASSLAGGPHEQYF. Written as DNA, the CDR3 is TGTGCCAGCAGCTTAGCGGGGGGGCCCCACGAGCAGTACTTC.

The table lists this clone with a few counts. The chain couples TRBV7-9 to TRBJ1-1, with D possibly being TRBD1 (5 bases). Trimming stripped 4 bases from V and 6 bases from J, with 6 bases between. Germline CDR1 and CDR2: SEHNR and FQNEAQ (reference sequence). The CDR3 is made up of 11 amino acids. In nucleotides, the CDR3 is TGTGCCAGCAGCTGGGGGGCTGAAGCTTTCTTT. Translated: CASSWGAEAFF.